Below, one T cell receptor beta chain is given with its context. CDR3 length: 15 amino acids. The V and J ends lost 4 bases and 9 bases, in that order; junction bases with no gene match: 13. Germline assignment: CDR1 MDHEN and CDR2 SYDVKM. The data were taken from a study of blood T cell repertoires in COVID-19. Across the whole study: From the United States, Italy and Spain came samples of acute and convalescent COVID-19.

As originally analysed: Amplification of reference gene primers was used by the study to estimate nucleated cell counts. Method: immunoSEQ multiplex PCR; TCRdb's copy keeps in-frame clones and lacks some. That table gives V, J and clone size, and the DNA gave D and trimming. The sample records fewer than 30,000 clones, around 86% being singletons. Sequenced input: peripheral blood. The rearrangement joins TRBV28 to TRBJ1-2, with 8 nucleotides matching TRBD1. The sequence derives from a man aged 50 or older with active COVID-19. The CDR3 here is CASSYRQGSYFRYTF. CDR3 DNA: TGTGCCAGCAGTTACCGACAGGGGTCCTATTTCCGCTACACCTTC.